A selection of T cell receptor beta chains follows, all from one sample in a study of blood T cell repertoires in COVID-19. The protocol was immunoSEQ multiplex PCR, while the TCRdb copy is restricted to in-frame clones and leaves out a portion. The sample includes a few hundred thousand clones, about 90% of them seen just once. Sequences were obtained from peripheral blood. Source of these receptors: a young woman with COVID-19, enrolled during active disease. Both conserved end residues are part of each CDR3. D genes are given only for firm matches. Rows may omit the clone size; those that give it use once, few, many or a size class.

j_gene,v_gene,d_gene,abundance,CDR3nt,CDR3aa
TRBJ2-1,TRBV12-3/TRBV12-4,TRBD2,-,TGTGCCAGCAGTTTATTAGCGGGAGGGCGGTTCTTC,CASSLLAGGRFF
TRBJ2-5,TRBV18,TRBD2,-,TGTGCCAGCTCACCATCGGGACTAGCGGGGGCCGAACAAGAGACCCAGTACTTC,CASSPSGLAGAEQETQYF
TRBJ2-5,TRBV19,TRBD2,-,TGTGCCAGTAGTATAGAAGGACTAGCGGGAGTGGGAGAGACCCAGTACTTC,CASSIEGLAGVGETQYF
TRBJ2-1,TRBV19,-,-,TGTGCCAGTAGTCCTGCCCCACTAGCCCGCTCCTACAATGAGCAGTTCTTC,CASSPAPLARSYNEQFF
TRBJ1-5,TRBV5-6,-,-,TGTGCCAGCAGCTTAAGGGGTAGCAATCAGCCCCAGCATTTT,CASSLRGSNQPQHF
TRBJ2-1,TRBV29-1,TRBD2,few,TGCAGCGTTCACGGGAGGCCTAGCGGGAGGACGGATGAGCAGTTCTTC,CSVHGRPSGRTDEQFF
TRBJ2-3,TRBV29-1,TRBD2,once,TGCAGCTCCACAACTGGGACTAACACGAATACGCAGTATTTT,CSSTTGTNTNTQYF
TRBJ2-3,TRBV11-3,-,-,TGTGCCAGCAGCTTAGGGCAGGGTCCTACTTACACAGATACGCAGTATTTT,CASSLGQGPTYTDTQYF
TRBJ1-2,TRBV7-2,TRBD1,once,TGTGCCAGCAGCGTACAGGGGGCGACTAACTATGGCTACACCTTC,CASSVQGATNYGYTF
TRBJ2-3,TRBV7-2,-,-,TGTGCCAGCAGCTTAGTGGCTGACATTAGCACAGATACGCAGTATTTT,CASSLVADISTDTQYF
TRBJ2-3,TRBV6-1,-,-,TGTGCCAGCAGTGAAGCGGGGGGCGGCGGGGGCCGCACAGATACGCAGTATTTT,CASSEAGGGGGRTDTQYF
TRBJ2-3,TRBV5-1,-,-,TGCGCCAGCAGCTTCTCCAGGGTTAGAGTGGCGGAAAAAACGCAGTATTTT,CASSFSRVRVAEKTQYF
TRBJ1-2,TRBV5-1,-,-,TGCGCCAGCAGCGGAGTCAGACGGGGAGATGGCTACACCTTC,CASSGVRRGDGYTF
TRBJ1-2,TRBV27,TRBD1,-,TGTGCCAGCAGTCAACACAGGGGTTCAGGTGGCTACACCTTC,CASSQHRGSGGYTF
TRBJ2-2,TRBV9,-,-,TGTGCCAGCAGAGTGGACTTACTGAACACCGGGGAGCTGTTTTTT,CASRVDLLNTGELFF
TRBJ1-2,TRBV19,TRBD1,-,TGTGCCAGTAGTCCCCAGGGGGTCGACTATGGCTACACCTTC,CASSPQGVDYGYTF
TRBJ2-1,TRBV12-2,-,-,TGTGCAAGTCGCTTTAGCGGCTCACTATACAATGTTGAGCAGTTCTTC,CASRFSGSLYNVEQFF
TRBJ2-2,TRBV7-2,-,-,TGTGCCAGCAGCTTAGGCAGGGTGTCGGCCGGGGAGCTGTTTTTT,CASSLGRVSAGELFF
TRBJ1-2,TRBV4-1,-,-,TGCGCCAGCAGCTTTCGCGAGTCTCTTAACTATGGCTACACCTTC,CASSFRESLNYGYTF
TRBJ1-4,TRBV5-1,TRBD1,once,TGCGCCAGCAGCCTCCCGGAATCGGACAGGGGTGAAAAACTGTTTTTT,CASSLPESDRGEKLFF
TRBJ1-4,TRBV5-1,TRBD1,-,TGCGCCAGCAGCTTGGCCGCGGGACGACAGGGGGGACTCGGAGAAAAACTGTTTTTT,CASSLAAGRQGGLGEKLFF
TRBJ1-1,TRBV3-1/TRBV3-2,-,-,TGTGCCAGCAGCCGCGGGACGTTTTCCGTTGAAGCTTTCTTT,CASSRGTFSVEAFF
TRBJ2-1,TRBV18,TRBD2,-,TGTGCCAGCTCACCAAGGACTGGGACTAGGAACAATGAGCAGTTCTTC,CASSPRTGTRNNEQFF
TRBJ2-3,TRBV6-2/TRBV6-3,-,once,TGTGCCAGCAGTGGGCTTCGCACAGATACGCAGTATTTT,CASSGLRTDTQYF
TRBJ1-5,TRBV4-3,TRBD1,-,TGCGCCAGCAGCCCAGACAGGGGGCACGGGGGTCAGCCCCAGCATTTT,CASSPDRGHGGQPQHF
TRBJ1-1,TRBV10-3,-,few,TGTGCCATCAGTGGAGACAGGCGTTGGAACACTGAAGCTTTCTTT,CAISGDRRWNTEAFF
TRBJ1-2,TRBV5-8,-,once,TGTGCCAGCAGCTTGGTTGGCAGGGAGGCCTATGGCTACACCTTC,CASSLVGREAYGYTF
TRBJ2-1,TRBV11-2,-,-,TGTGCCAGCAGCCACATACGGGTCCCACAACCCAATGAGCAGTTCTTC,CASSHIRVPQPNEQFF
TRBJ2-1,TRBV6-5,TRBD2,few,TGTGCCAGCAGTCTCAGCGGGGCCGGGTACAATGAGCAGTTCTTC,CASSLSGAGYNEQFF
TRBJ2-1,TRBV5-1,-,-,TGCGCCAGCAGCATCGGGAGTCGGATGGATGAGCAGTTCTTC,CASSIGSRMDEQFF
TRBJ2-3,TRBV12-5,TRBD2,-,TGTGCTAGTGGTTCAGGACTAGCGGGAGTAGATACGCAGTATTTT,CASGSGLAGVDTQYF
TRBJ1-4,TRBV29-1,TRBD1,-,TGCAGCGCCGGGACAGGGGGCGTCGGTGAAAAACTGTTTTTT,CSAGTGGVGEKLFF
TRBJ2-5,TRBV19,-,-,TGTGCCAGTAGCCTCGACCGGTGGGGCGGGGAAGAGACCCAGTACTTC,CASSLDRWGGEETQYF
TRBJ1-3,TRBV7-2,TRBD1,few,TGTGCCAGCAGCTACGGACAGGGACCTTACTCTGGAAACACCATATATTTT,CASSYGQGPYSGNTIYF
TRBJ2-4,TRBV7-9,TRBD2,-,TGTGCCAGCAGCTTAGAGTCTAGCGGGGAGGGAGCAGCCAAAAACATTCAGTACTTC,CASSLESSGEGAAKNIQYF
TRBJ2-2,TRBV25-1,-,-,TGTGCCAGCAGTGACAGGGGCCGGGAGCTGTTTTTT,CASSDRGRELFF
TRBJ2-5,TRBV11-3,-,-,TGTGCCAGCAGCTTAGAGGTTTTAGGGGTCGTACGAGAGACCCAGTACTTC,CASSLEVLGVVRETQYF
TRBJ1-6,TRBV2,TRBD1,-,TGTGCCAGTAGCGCCGGGACAGGGGGCCTATGGGGATCACCCCTCCACTTT,CASSAGTGGLWGSPLHF
TRBJ2-4,TRBV6-2/TRBV6-3,TRBD1,-,TGTGCCAGCAGTTCAGGGGGTAGATACATTCAGTACTTC,CASSSGGRYIQYF
TRBJ1-1,TRBV30,-,-,TGTGCCTGGAGAGCCGGTATGCGGGGGGAGGGCACTGAAGCTTTCTTT,CAWRAGMRGEGTEAFF
TRBJ2-7,TRBV19,-,-,TGTGCCACCAGGACGGACAGCTCCTACGAGCAGTACTTC,CATRTDSSYEQYF
TRBJ1-6,TRBV2,-,few,TGTGCCAGCAGGACCTTCGGGGTCAATAATTCACCCCTCCACTTT,CASRTFGVNNSPLHF
TRBJ2-3,TRBV12-3/TRBV12-4,-,-,TGTGCCAGCAGTTTTACAGGCACAGATACGCAGTATTTT,CASSFTGTDTQYF
TRBJ1-6,TRBV4-1,-,-,TGCGCCAGCAGCCAAGAGAGTGAGACAAACCCCACGTCACCCCTCCACTTT,CASSQESETNPTSPLHF